Here is one T cell receptor (beta chain) with its context. Its antigen specificity is not known. The record has no base qualities; no much larger clone is one base away. TCRbeta CDR3 regions were amplified from genomic DNA by means of the immunoSEQ Assay, a bias-controlled multiplex PCR. In the source study's methods: Within the assay, amplification of reference gene primers was used to estimate how many nucleated cells each sample contained. To quantify the absolute abundance of each unique TCRbeta CDR3 rearrangement, sequence reads were collapsed and filtered. For each sample, productive Simpson clonality was calculated as the square root of Simpson's diversity index over productive rearrangements. TCRdb obtained this table from immuneACCESS and retained in-frame rearrangements with V and J assigned. These tables miss some clones; where compared with another copy, unresolved V genes account for less than half of the shortfall, and the remainder is unexplained. That table gives V, J and clone size, and the DNA gave D and trimming. This sample has around 200,000 clones in its table, and 75% to 85% of those were observed once. Of the sample, around 1.3% is held by the ten largest clones.

The data are from a study of blood T cell repertoires in COVID-19 (dated by TCRdb to the early 2020s). Background for the entire study: Collaborator samples came from the United States, Italy and Spain and covered acute and convalescent phases of COVID-19. Where HLA class I and class II types were available, the types were taken from metadata supplied by the sample provider, not from assay-based typing. The repertoires were released in a freely available public database intended as a resource for research on the immune response to SARS-CoV-2. The prospective study material was composed of cDNA or gDNA derived from T cells, B-cell-depleted T cells, or PBMCs. The sample metadata nearly always contained a de-identified subject ID, COVID-19 status, age in years and sex. Deeply sampled blood TCRbeta repertoires from subjects exposed to, actively infected with, or recovered from COVID-19 were included in the dataset. Samples were obtained from the ongoing ImmuneRACE study (first 160 participants) and from 1,254 subjects provided by 6 global collaborators.

Here V drops 6 bases and J drops 5 bases, and the junction holds 14 bases not matched to any gene. The CDR3 contains 17 residues, cysteine and phenylalanine counted. Only the CDR3 part of the read is kept: 51 bases, read in frame from the first base. CDR1 and CDR2, per the germline V gene (reference sequence), are LNHDA and SQIVND. One collaborating source in Seattle enrolled patients while the patients were actively infected and followed the patients over time throughout the course of disease. Each collaborating institution followed its own protocols to collect whole blood in K2EDTA tubes. For TCRbeta analysis, collaborators shipped samples as frozen whole blood, isolated PBMCs, or DNA extracted from either of those sample types. Study-wide conclusions, independent of this receptor: How much clinical and demographic metadata was included differed by source and by participant, and the metadata was provided uncurated.

The sample taken for sequencing was peripheral blood. The chain is made from TRBV19 and TRBJ2-1; TRBD2 matches 9 bases in the middle. The TCR sequence derives from a woman aged 25 to 45 with COVID-19, enrolled during active disease. CDR3 reads: CASRVLSGRGTNNEQFF. Here is the DNA: TGTGCCAGTAGAGTTCTTAGCGGGAGAGGAACCAACAATGAGCAGTTCTTC.